Presented here are 13 T cell receptor beta chains from one specimen sequenced in a study of blood T cell repertoires in COVID-19. Measured with immunoSEQ multiplex PCR; TCRdb has only the in-frame clones, and not every one. The sample has 86,000 or so clones, roughly four fifths seen once. The sequencing sample was made of peripheral blood. The source is a woman aged 80 or over with acute or convalescent COVID-19.

The chain uses TRBV9 and TRBJ1-5, with 8 bases identical to TRBD1. V lost 4 bases and J lost 7; bases outside the gene matches: 10. The CDR3 covers 15 residues. Germline CDR1 is SGDLS and CDR2 is YYNGEE. CDR3 in DNA: TGTGCCAGCAGCTCCCAGGACAGGGTCGGGCAGCCCCAGCATTTT. Its protein is CASSSQDRVGQPQHF. Looking up the rest from reference TRBV9 and TRBJ1-5 gives the full variable domain: DSGVTQTPKHLITATGQRVTLRCSPRSGDLSVYWYQQSLDQGLQFLIQYYNGEERAKGNILERFSAQQFPDLHSELNLSSLELGDSALYFCASSSQDRVGQPQHFGDGTRLSIL.

The chain uses TRBV5-4 and TRBJ2-1; 7 bases fit TRBD1. V lost 9 bases, J lost 8 bases, and 11 bases stayed unmatched. The CDR3 consists of 13 residues. Germline values: CDR1 SGHNT, CDR2 YYREEE (reference sequence). This CDR3 is CAISGTDSDEQFF. The CDR3 DNA reads as TGTGCCATCTCCGGGACAGATTCCGATGAGCAGTTCTTC.

The rearrangement links TRBV6-5 to TRBJ1-2; D remains ambiguous. Germline V gives CDR1 MNHEY, CDR2 SVGAGI. V shed 6 bases and J shed 1 base, with 9 bases lying between them. This CDR3 comprises 13 residues. Here the CDR3 DNA reads TGTGCCAGCAGCCTAGTCCGTAACTATGGCTACACCTTC. This encodes CASSLVRNYGYTF.

The chain combines TRBV19 with TRBJ2-6; no firm D call. CDR3 length: 17 amino acids. Germline-derived CDR1 and CDR2 are LNHDA and SQIVND (reference sequence). Trimming removed 6 bases from V and 2 bases from J, with 17 bases in between. CDR3 in amino acids: CASRRSSLGTGANVLTF. DNA of the CDR3: TGTGCCAGTAGGCGATCCTCCCTGGGCACTGGGGCCAACGTCCTGACTTTC.

The chain recombines TRBV29-1 with TRBJ1-3; 8 nucleotides match TRBD1. The CDR3 extends over 13 amino acids. Germline lookup yields CDR1 SQVTM and CDR2 ANQGSEA. V gave up 7 bases and J gave up 3 bases; unmatched junction bases: 5. CDR3 DNA: TGCAGCGCCGAGGACAGGGTTGGAAACACCATATATTTT. Amino acid sequence: CSAEDRVGNTIYF.

The V and J genes are TRBV6-4 and TRBJ2-3, with D perhaps TRBD1 (6 bases). Trimming took off 3 bases at V and 11 bases at J, with 15 bases between the two ends. Germline values: CDR1 MRHNA, CDR2 SNTAGT. CDR3 length: 13 residues. The CDR3 DNA reads TGTGCCAGCAGTGAGTACCCGAAAGGGGGGCAGTATTTT. Translated: CASSEYPKGGQYF.

CDR3 sequence reads: CATSDSVSVTGFHGYTF. DNA of the CDR3: TGTGCCACCAGTGATTCCGTCAGCGTGACAGGGTTTCATGGCTACACCTTC. The V call is TRBV24-1, the J call TRBJ1-2; TRBD1 aligns across 7 bases. This CDR3 contains 17 residues. Germline loops: CDR1 KGHDR, CDR2 SFDVKD. Trimming at V came to 2 bases and at J to 6 bases, leaving 14 bases not matched to a gene.

V is TRBV20-1 and J is TRBJ2-7; 7 bases line up with TRBD1. Germline values: CDR1 DFQATT, CDR2 SNEGSKA (reference sequence). CDR3 length: 17 residues. J gave up 0 bases and V 3 bases, and 14 bases lay outside the gene matches. The CDR3 coding sequence is TGCAGTGCTAGTTACAGGGGACCCGATTCAAGCTCCTACGAGCAGTACTTC. This gives the protein CSASYRGPDSSSYEQYF.

The genes are TRBV5-1 and TRBJ2-5; possibly TRBD1 for D (6 bases). This CDR3 is 15 amino acids long. Per germline, CDR1 SGHRS and CDR2 YFSETQ. Deletions cut 3 bases from V and 4 bases from J, with 16 bases between. CDR3 region: CASSSDADSLETQYF. The CDR3 DNA is TGCGCCAGCAGCTCTGACGCGGACAGCCTAGAGACCCAGTACTTC. The full variable domain, in which reference TRBV5-1 and TRBJ2-5 provide the parts outside the CDR3, is KAGVTQTPRYLIKTRGQQVTLSCSPISGHRSVSWYQQTPGQGLQFLFEYFSETQRNKGNFPGRFSGRQFSNSRSEMNVSTLELGDSALYLCASSSDADSLETQYFGPGTRLLVL.

The gene calls are TRBV5-6 and TRBJ2-7; a weak D match, TRBD1 (5 bases). CDR3 length: 15 residues. Per the germline V gene, CDR1 is SGHDT and CDR2 is YYEEEE. Trimming stripped 1 base from V and 6 bases from J, with 17 bases between. CDR3 amino acids: CASSLWQGLSSEQYF. CDR3 nucleotide sequence: TGTGCCAGCAGCTTGTGGCAGGGCCTTTCCAGCGAGCAGTACTTC.

This chain connects TRBV10-3 to TRBJ1-1; 7 bases align to TRBD1. Per the germline V gene, CDR1 is ENHRY and CDR2 is SYGVKD. CDR3 length: 15 amino acids. Losses at the gene ends were 3 bases for V and 2 bases for J; bases not matched to a gene: 6. The CDR3 region is CAISEGGQSNTEAFF. CDR3 coding DNA: TGTGCCATCAGTGAAGGGGGCCAGTCCAACACTGAAGCTTTCTTT.

CDR3 amino acids: CASSESLGGYTF. In DNA form, the CDR3 reads TGTGCCAGCAGTGAATCGCTGGGCGGCTACACCTTC. The rearrangement joins TRBV6-1 to TRBJ1-2; D gene uncertain. V was clipped by 2 bases and J by 8 bases, with 9 bases between them. CDR1 is MNHNS and CDR2 is SASEGT in the germline V gene. This CDR3 contains 12 residues.

This clone came up once. This chain uses TRBV6-1 with TRBJ1-1, with 10 bases fitting TRBD1. Germline values: CDR1 MNHNS, CDR2 SASEGT. This CDR3 has 18 residues. Losses at the gene ends were 2 bases for V and 4 bases for J; bases not matched to a gene: 13. CDR3 nucleotides: TGTGCCAGCAGTGAAAAAAGGGAGGGGACAGGGGTTGGCACTGAAGCTTTCTTT. Protein sequence: CASSEKREGTGVGTEAFF.